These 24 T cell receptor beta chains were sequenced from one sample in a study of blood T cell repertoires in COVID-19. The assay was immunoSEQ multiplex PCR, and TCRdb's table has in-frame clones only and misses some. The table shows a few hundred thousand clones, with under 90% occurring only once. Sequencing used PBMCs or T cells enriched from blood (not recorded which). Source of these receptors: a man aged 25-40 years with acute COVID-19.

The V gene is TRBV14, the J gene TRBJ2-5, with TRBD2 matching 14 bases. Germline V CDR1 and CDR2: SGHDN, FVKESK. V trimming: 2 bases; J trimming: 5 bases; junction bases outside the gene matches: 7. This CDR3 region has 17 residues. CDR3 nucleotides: TGTGCCAGCAGCCAACCGACTAGCGGGAGGGCCTATGAGACCCAGTACTTC. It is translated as CASSQPTSGRAYETQYF.

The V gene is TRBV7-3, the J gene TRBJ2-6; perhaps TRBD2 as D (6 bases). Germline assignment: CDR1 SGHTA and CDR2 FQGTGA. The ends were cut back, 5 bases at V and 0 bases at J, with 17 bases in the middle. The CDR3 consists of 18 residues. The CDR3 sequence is CASSPAGLLSSGANVLTF. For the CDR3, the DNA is TGTGCCAGCAGCCCCGCGGGGTTACTTAGCTCTGGGGCCAACGTCCTGACTTTC.

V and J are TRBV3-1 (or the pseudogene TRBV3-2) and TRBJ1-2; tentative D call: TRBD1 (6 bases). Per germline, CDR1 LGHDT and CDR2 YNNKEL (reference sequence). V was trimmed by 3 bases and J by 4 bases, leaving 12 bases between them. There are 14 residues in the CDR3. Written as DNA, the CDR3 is TGTGCCAGCAGCCACCGGACAGAGTCCTATGGCTACACCTTC. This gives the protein CASSHRTESYGYTF.

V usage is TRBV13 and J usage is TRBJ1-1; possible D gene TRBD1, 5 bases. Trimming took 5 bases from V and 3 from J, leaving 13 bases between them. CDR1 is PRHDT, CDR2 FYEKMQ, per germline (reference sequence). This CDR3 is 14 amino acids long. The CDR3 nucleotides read TGTGCCAGCAGCCTTGGGGCAGGCGACACTGAAGCTTTCTTT. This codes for CASSLGAGDTEAFF.

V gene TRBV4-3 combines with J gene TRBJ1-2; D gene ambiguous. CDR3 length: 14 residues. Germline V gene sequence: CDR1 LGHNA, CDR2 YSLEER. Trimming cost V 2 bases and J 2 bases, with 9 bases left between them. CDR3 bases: TGCGCCAGCAGCCAAACGGGTAGCAACTATGGCTACACCTTC. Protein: CASSQTGSNYGYTF.

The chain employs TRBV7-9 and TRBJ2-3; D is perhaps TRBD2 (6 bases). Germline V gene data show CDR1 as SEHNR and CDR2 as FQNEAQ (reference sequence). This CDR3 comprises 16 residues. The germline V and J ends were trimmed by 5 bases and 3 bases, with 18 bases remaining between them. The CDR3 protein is CASSAPRRGVTDTQYF. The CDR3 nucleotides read TGTGCCAGCAGCGCCCCAAGGCGGGGCGTTACAGATACGCAGTATTTT.

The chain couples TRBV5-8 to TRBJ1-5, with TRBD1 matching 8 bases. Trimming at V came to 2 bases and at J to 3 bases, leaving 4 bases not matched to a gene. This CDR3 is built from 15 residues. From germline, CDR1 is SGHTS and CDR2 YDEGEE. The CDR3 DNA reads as TGTGCCAGCAGCTTACAGGGGGGATTCAATCAGCCCCAGCATTTT. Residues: CASSLQGGFNQPQHF.

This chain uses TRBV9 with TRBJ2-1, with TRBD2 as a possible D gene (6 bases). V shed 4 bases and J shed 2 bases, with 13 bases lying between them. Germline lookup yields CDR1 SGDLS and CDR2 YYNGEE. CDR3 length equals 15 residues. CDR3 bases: TGTGCCAGCAGCCCCCGGGTAGCGGCCTACAATGAGCAGTTCTTC. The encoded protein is CASSPRVAAYNEQFF.

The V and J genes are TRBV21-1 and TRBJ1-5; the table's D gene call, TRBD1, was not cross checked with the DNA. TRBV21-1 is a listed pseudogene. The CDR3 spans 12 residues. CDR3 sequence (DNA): TGTGCCAGTCGGGACATGTATCAGCCCCAGCATTTT. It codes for CASRDMYQPQHF.

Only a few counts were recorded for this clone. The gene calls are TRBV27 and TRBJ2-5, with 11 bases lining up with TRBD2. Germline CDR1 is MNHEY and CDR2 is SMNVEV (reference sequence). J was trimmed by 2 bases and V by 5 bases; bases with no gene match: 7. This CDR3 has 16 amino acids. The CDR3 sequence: CASSQLAGGRQETQYF. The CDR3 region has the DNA TGTGCCAGCAGTCAGCTAGCGGGAGGACGACAAGAGACCCAGTACTTC.

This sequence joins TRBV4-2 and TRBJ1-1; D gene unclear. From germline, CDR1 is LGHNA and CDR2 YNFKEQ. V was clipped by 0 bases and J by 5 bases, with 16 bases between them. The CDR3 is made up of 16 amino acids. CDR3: CASSQEGPGGQTEAFF. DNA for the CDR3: TGTGCCAGCAGCCAAGAAGGCCCGGGAGGGCAGACTGAAGCTTTCTTT.

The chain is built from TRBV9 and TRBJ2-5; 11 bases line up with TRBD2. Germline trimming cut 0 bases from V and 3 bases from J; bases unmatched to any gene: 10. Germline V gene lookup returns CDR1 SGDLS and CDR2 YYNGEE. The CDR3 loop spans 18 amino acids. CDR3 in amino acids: CASSVGASGGPFKETQYF. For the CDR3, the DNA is TGTGCCAGCAGCGTAGGAGCTAGCGGGGGGCCCTTTAAAGAGACCCAGTACTTC.

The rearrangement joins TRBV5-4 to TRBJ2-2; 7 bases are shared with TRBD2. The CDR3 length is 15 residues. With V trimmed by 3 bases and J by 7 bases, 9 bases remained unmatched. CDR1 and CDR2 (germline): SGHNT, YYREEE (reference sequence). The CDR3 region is CASSSPGLDVGELFF. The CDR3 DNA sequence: TGTGCCAGCAGCTCACCCGGACTAGACGTCGGGGAGCTGTTTTTT.

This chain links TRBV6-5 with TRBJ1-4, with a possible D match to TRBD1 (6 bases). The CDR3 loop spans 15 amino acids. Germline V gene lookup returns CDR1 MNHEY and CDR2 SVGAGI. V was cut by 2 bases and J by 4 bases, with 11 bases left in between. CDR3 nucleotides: TGTGCCAGCAGTTACCACAGGGTCGGTAATGAAAAACTGTTTTTT. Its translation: CASSYHRVGNEKLFF.

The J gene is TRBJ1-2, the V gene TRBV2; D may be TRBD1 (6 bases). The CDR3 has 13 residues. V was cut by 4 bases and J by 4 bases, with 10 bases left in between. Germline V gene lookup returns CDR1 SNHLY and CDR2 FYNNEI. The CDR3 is CASSVLGGYGYTF. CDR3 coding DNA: TGTGCCAGCAGTGTTTTAGGGGGCTATGGCTACACCTTC. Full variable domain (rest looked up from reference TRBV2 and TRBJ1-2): EPEVTQTPSHQVTQMGQEVILRCVPISNHLYFYWYRQILGQKVEFLVSFYNNEISEKSEIFDDQFSVERPDGSNFTLKIRSTKLEDSAMYFCASSVLGGYGYTFGSGTRLTVV.

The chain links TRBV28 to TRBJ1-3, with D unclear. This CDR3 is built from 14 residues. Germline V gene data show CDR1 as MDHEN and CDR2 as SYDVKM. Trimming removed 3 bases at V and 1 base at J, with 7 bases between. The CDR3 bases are TGTGCCAGCAGTTTTTCCCGTTCTGGAAACACCATATATTTT. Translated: CASSFSRSGNTIYF.

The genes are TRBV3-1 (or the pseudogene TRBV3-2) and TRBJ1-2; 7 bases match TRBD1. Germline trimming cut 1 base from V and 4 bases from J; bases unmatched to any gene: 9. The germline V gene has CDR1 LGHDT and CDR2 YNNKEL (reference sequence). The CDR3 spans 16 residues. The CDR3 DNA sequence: TGTGCCAGCAGCCAAGGTGTGGCAGGGGGATCCTATGGCTACACCTTC. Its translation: CASSQGVAGGSYGYTF.

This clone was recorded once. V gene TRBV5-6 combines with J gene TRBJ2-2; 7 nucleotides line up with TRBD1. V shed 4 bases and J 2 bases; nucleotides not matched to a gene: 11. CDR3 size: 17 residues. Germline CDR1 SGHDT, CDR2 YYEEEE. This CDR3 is CASSQKMTGTNTGELFF. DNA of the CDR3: TGTGCCAGCAGCCAAAAAATGACAGGGACAAACACCGGGGAGCTGTTTTTT.

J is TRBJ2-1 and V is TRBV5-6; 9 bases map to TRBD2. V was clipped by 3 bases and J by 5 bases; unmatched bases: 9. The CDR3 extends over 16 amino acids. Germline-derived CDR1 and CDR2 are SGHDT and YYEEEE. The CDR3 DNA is TGTGCCAGCAGCTACCGGGGCGGGAGGGCCAACAATGAGCAGTTCTTC. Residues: CASSYRGGRANNEQFF.

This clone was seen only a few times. The CDR3 DNA follows: TGTGCCAGCAGCTTGGGCGGTGCTAGATCTGGCAATCAGCCCCAGCATTTT. Residues: CASSLGGARSGNQPQHF. This chain connects TRBV5-6 to TRBJ1-5, with D uncertain. Trimming stripped 0 bases from V and 2 bases from J, with 15 bases between. The V gene's germline CDR1 is SGHDT and CDR2 YYEEEE. This CDR3 has 17 amino acids.

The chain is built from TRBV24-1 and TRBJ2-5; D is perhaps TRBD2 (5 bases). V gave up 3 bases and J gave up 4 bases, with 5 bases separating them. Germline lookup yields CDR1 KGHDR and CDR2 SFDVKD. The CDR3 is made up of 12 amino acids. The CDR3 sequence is CATSDTRETQYF. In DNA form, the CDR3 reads TGTGCCACCAGTGATACTAGAGAGACCCAGTACTTC.

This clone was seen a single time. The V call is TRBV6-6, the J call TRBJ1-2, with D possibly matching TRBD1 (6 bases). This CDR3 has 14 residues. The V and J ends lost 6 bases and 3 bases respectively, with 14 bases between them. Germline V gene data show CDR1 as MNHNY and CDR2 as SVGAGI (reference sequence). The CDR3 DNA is TGTGCCAGCAGCCCCACGACAGGATACTATGGCTACACCTTC. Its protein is CASSPTTGYYGYTF.

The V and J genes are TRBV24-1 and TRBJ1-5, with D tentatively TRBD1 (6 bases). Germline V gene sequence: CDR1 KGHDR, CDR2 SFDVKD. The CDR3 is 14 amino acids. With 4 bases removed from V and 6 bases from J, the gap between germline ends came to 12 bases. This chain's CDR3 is CATSEGQGSQPQHF. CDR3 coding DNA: TGTGCCACCAGTGAGGGGCAGGGGAGTCAGCCCCAGCATTTT.

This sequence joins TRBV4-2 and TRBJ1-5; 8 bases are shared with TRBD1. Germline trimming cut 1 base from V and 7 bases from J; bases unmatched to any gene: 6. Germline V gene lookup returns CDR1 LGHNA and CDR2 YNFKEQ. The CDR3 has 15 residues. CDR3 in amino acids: CASSQVTGDGQPQHF. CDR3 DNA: TGTGCCAGCAGCCAAGTGACAGGGGATGGCCAGCCCCAGCATTTT.